The text below deals with one T cell receptor beta chain. The sample is drawn from a study of T cell changes during pregnancy in multiple sclerosis. Clones were sequenced by immunoSEQ multiplex PCR, and TCRdb holds only the in-frame ones, with some missing. The sample lists nearly 110,000 clones; around 92% were seen once. The CDR3 runs to 15 residues. V lost 2 bases and J 4 bases, leaving 14 bases between the germline ends. Germline V lookup: CDR1 ENHRY, CDR2 SYGVKD. Sequenced material: peripheral blood, taken in the third trimester of pregnancy. V and J are TRBV10-3 and TRBJ1-2; a weak D match, TRBD1 (6 bases). The sequence was collected from a female donor in good health, enrolled as a control in a pregnancy study. CDR3 residues: CAISETPDRTYGYTF. CDR3 DNA sequence: TGTGCCATCAGTGAGACACCCGACAGGACCTATGGCTACACCTTC.